This T cell receptor beta chain was captured by sequencing in a study of blood T cell repertoires in COVID-19. V shed 4 bases and J shed 4 bases, with 7 bases lying between them. The germline V gene has CDR1 MNHEY and CDR2 SVGEGT. The CDR3 spans 12 residues. Per the authors' pipeline: Researchers report that nucleated cell counts were estimated from reference gene primer amplification. TCRdb keeps only in-frame clones here, not all; method: immunoSEQ multiplex PCR. V and J calls and clone size are given by that table; D and trimming were obtained from the DNA. The sample has approximately 180,000 clones; roughly 88% are singletons.

This sequence originates from a human donor with active or convalescent COVID-19. The donor label of this sample is uncertain. The rearrangement uses TRBV6-2 or TRBV6-3 and TRBJ1-2, with D possibly TRBD1 on 5 matching bases. Sequencing used peripheral blood. For the CDR3, the DNA is TGTGCCAGCAGTTCTCAGGGCTATGGCTACACCTTC. This gives the protein CASSSQGYGYTF.